This entry lists 9 T cell receptor beta chains sequenced from one sample in a study of blood T cell repertoires in COVID-19. Generated by immunoSEQ multiplex PCR, the TCRdb table keeps only in-frame clones and is missing some. Found here are 25,000 to 30,000 clones, over 75% of them singletons; the top ten hold roughly 12%. Source material: peripheral blood. These receptor sequences come from a human donor in a cohort sampled during active COVID-19. The donor label of this sample is uncertain.

This chain links TRBV5-5 with TRBJ1-2, with TRBD1 identical over 7 bases. CDR1 and CDR2 from the germline V gene are SGHKS and YYEKEE (reference sequence). The CDR3 is 15 amino acids. J gave up 4 bases and V 5 bases, and 11 bases lay outside the gene matches. CDR3 sequence: CASRADPGQTYGYTF. The CDR3 region has the DNA TGTGCCAGCAGGGCTGATCCGGGACAGACCTATGGCTACACCTTC.

This chain connects TRBV6-2 or TRBV6-3 to TRBJ1-1; a possible D gene is TRBD1 (6 bases). The CDR3 consists of 15 residues. V was cut by 0 bases and J by 5 bases, with 13 bases left in between. Per germline, CDR1 MNHEY and CDR2 SVGEGT. As DNA, the CDR3 is TGTGCCAGCAGTTACTCGACAGGCGGAAGGACTGAAGCTTTCTTT. Amino acid sequence: CASSYSTGGRTEAFF.

V and J are TRBV6-6 and TRBJ2-3, with TRBD2 matching 8 bases. The CDR3 sequence is 16 residues long. Looked up from germline, CDR1 is MNHNY and CDR2 is SVGAGI (reference sequence). Germline trimming cut 5 bases from V and 3 bases from J; bases unmatched to any gene: 10. CDR3 loop: CASSPPRGGRTDTQYF. CDR3 DNA sequence: TGTGCCAGCAGTCCCCCTCGCGGGGGGCGTACAGATACGCAGTATTTT.

This clone appeared a single time. V usage is TRBV7-2 and J usage is TRBJ1-2, with no clear D. The germline gives CDR1 SGHTA, CDR2 FQGNSA. The CDR3 loop spans 12 amino acids. Trimming removed 3 bases at V and 8 bases at J, with 10 bases between. In DNA, the CDR3 is TGTGCCAGCAGCTTCGCAAACCGGGGCTACACCTTC. Translation: CASSFANRGYTF. The variable domain in full, completed from reference TRBV7-2 and TRBJ1-2, reads GAGVSQSPSNKVTEKGKDVELRCDPISGHTALYWYRQSLGQGLEFLIYFQGNSAPDKSGLPSDRFSAERTGGSVSTLTIQRTQQEDSAVYLCASSFANRGYTFGSGTRLTVV.

CDR3 residues: CASSLAGDPISTDTQYF. CDR3 DNA sequence: TGTGCCAGCAGCTTAGCGGGGGACCCTATTAGCACAGATACGCAGTATTTT. The chain is built from TRBV5-6 and TRBJ2-3; 8 bases align to TRBD2. The CDR3 length is 17 residues. CDR1 is SGHDT, CDR2 YYEEEE, per germline. J gave up 0 bases and V 2 bases, and 8 bases lay outside the gene matches.

The chain uses TRBV7-2 and TRBJ2-7; perhaps TRBD2 as D (6 bases). The germline V and J ends were trimmed by 5 bases and 3 bases, with 14 bases remaining between them. Germline CDR1 is SGHTA and CDR2 is FQGNSA. This CDR3 has 14 residues. CDR3 nucleotides: TGTGCCAGCAGCCCACTAGCTTACGGCTACGAGCAGTACTTC. It yields the protein CASSPLAYGYEQYF.

V is TRBV23-1 and J is TRBJ1-1, with 7 positions matching TRBD1. TRBV23-1 is an open reading frame whose function is uncertain. CDR3 size: 17 residues. The J segment lost 0 bases and the V segment lost 4 bases, leaving 11 bases of the junction unmatched. CDR3 loop: CASSPRTYRGLNTEAFF. Written as DNA, the CDR3 is TGCGCCAGCAGTCCCAGAACCTACAGGGGATTGAACACTGAAGCTTTCTTT.

The CDR3 DNA sequence: TGTGCCAGCAGCCAACTAGCAAACACCGGGGAGCTGTTTTTT. Protein sequence: CASSQLANTGELFF. V gene TRBV7-2 combines with J gene TRBJ2-2; D is possibly TRBD2 (6 bases). V was shortened by 5 bases and J by 2 bases, with 9 bases between the two germline ends. This CDR3 contains 14 residues. Germline V gene sequence: CDR1 SGHTA, CDR2 FQGNSA.

This chain connects TRBV27 to TRBJ2-3; 9 bases fit TRBD1. Germline V gives CDR1 MNHEY, CDR2 SMNVEV (reference sequence). The V gene end was trimmed by 6 bases and the J gene end by 3 bases; junction bases not matched to a gene: 7. CDR3 length equals 15 residues. The CDR3 is CASRTGTGRTDTQYF. The CDR3 region has the DNA TGTGCCAGCAGGACCGGGACAGGGAGAACAGATACGCAGTATTTT.